These 23 T cell receptor beta chains were all obtained from the same sample, sequenced in a study of T cells after yellow fever vaccination. TCRdb independently ran MiXCR on the 5' RACE reads; one entry per CDR3 protein. In the table there are some 290,000 distinct CDR3 sequences, approximately 11% of which are singletons. The input for sequencing was CD4+ T cells sorted from PBMCs, taken 45 days after the yellow fever booster vaccination. These receptor sequences come from a man between 18 and 29 years old who received the YFV17D yellow fever vaccine.

The chain uses TRBV20-1 and TRBJ2-2; D may be TRBD2 (6 bases). The germline V gene encodes CDR1 DFQATT and CDR2 SNEGSKA (reference sequence). The CDR3 consists of 15 residues. Trimming pared 6 bases from V and 6 bases from J, leaving 20 bases between. The CDR3 spells CSAKKGGESPGELFF. The CDR3 DNA is TGCAGTGCGAAAAAGGGCGGGGAGTCCCCCGGGGAGCTGTTTTTT.

This clonotype has just a few counts. The gene calls are TRBV27 and TRBJ2-2; 10 bases map to TRBD2. The CDR3 totals 16 residues. Germline V gives CDR1 MNHEY, CDR2 SMNVEV (reference sequence). Unmatched junction bases numbered 12, after V lost 6 bases and J lost 8 bases. The CDR3 reads CASRKIAGGPGGELFF. The CDR3 coding sequence is TGTGCCAGCAGGAAGATAGCGGGGGGACCCGGTGGGGAGCTGTTTTTT.

The J gene is TRBJ2-2, the V gene TRBV7-9; TRBD1 aligns across 8 bases. The CDR3 spans 15 residues. The V and J ends lost 6 bases and 2 bases, in that order; junction bases with no gene match: 5. The germline V gene has CDR1 SEHNR and CDR2 FQNEAQ (reference sequence). In nucleotides, the CDR3 is TGTGCCAGCAGAAACAGGGGGGCCAACACCGGGGAGCTGTTTTTT. Amino acid sequence: CASRNRGANTGELFF.

This clonotype has just a few counts. The chain recombines TRBV20-1 with TRBJ2-3; tentative D call: TRBD1 (5 bases). V lost 3 bases and J lost 6, with 16 bases in between. Germline assignment: CDR1 DFQATT and CDR2 SNEGSKA (reference sequence). The CDR3 runs 14 residues. In nucleotides, the CDR3 is TGCAGTGCTAGCCGGACGTCCAGGGTGGATACGCAGTATTTT. It specifies CSASRTSRVDTQYF.

The J gene is TRBJ2-5, the V gene TRBV7-9; D uncertain. The CDR3 is 14 amino acids. V gave up 3 bases and J gave up 5 bases, with 13 bases separating them. Looked up from germline, CDR1 is SEHNR and CDR2 is FQNEAQ (reference sequence). The CDR3 DNA sequence: TGTGCCAGCAGCTTCAGCTTACCCGTGGAGACCCAGTACTTC. It encodes CASSFSLPVETQYF.

As for this clonotype: A much bigger clone sits one base away, suggesting this may be a read error. The genes are TRBV5-1 and TRBJ1-1, with 9 bases identical to TRBD1. Germline loops: CDR1 SGHRS, CDR2 YFSETQ. The CDR3 runs to 14 residues. V shed 3 bases, J shed 1 base, and the junction held 1 base outside the gene matches. The DNA of the CDR3 is TGCGCCAGCAGCTGGGGACAGGGGAACACTGAAGCTTTCTTT. Translation: CASSWGQGNTEAFF.

This clonotype appeared a few times. The rearrangement joins TRBV2 to TRBJ1-5; D is unclear. The CDR3 is 14 residues long. Germline CDR1 is SNHLY and CDR2 is FYNNEI. Trimming shortened V by 5 bases and J by 0 bases, and 8 bases separated the two germline ends. Here the CDR3 DNA reads TGTGCCAGCAGTTTGGCAGCTAGCAATCAGCCCCAGCATTTT. It yields the protein CASSLAASNQPQHF.

This clonotype came up many times. The V call is TRBV4-3, the J call TRBJ2-1; 11 bases fit TRBD2. V lost 2 bases and J lost 4; bases outside the gene matches: 4. The germline gives CDR1 LGHNA, CDR2 YSLEER. The CDR3 covers 16 residues. The CDR3 nucleotides read TGCGCCAGCAGCCAATTGACTAGCGGGAAATACAATGAGCAGTTCTTC. This codes for CASSQLTSGKYNEQFF.

This clonotype occurred a few times. The chain has TRBV4-2 and TRBJ2-1, with a tentative D call TRBD2 (7 bases). Per germline, CDR1 LGHNA and CDR2 YNFKEQ. Trimming stripped 3 bases from V and 3 bases from J, with 15 bases between. CDR3 length: 16 residues. Here the CDR3 reads CASSQGGGGVYNEQFF. Here the CDR3 DNA reads TGTGCCAGCAGCCAGGGGGGCGGGGGTGTCTACAATGAGCAGTTCTTC.

This clonotype was detected ten times or more. The chain links TRBV25-1 to TRBJ2-1; 10 nucleotides agree with TRBD1. The CDR3 runs 15 residues. V trimming: 6 bases; J trimming: 4 bases; junction bases outside the gene matches: 6. In germline, CDR1 is MGHDK, CDR2 SYGVNS. CDR3 residues: CASRPGTGAYNEQFF. CDR3 bases: TGTGCCAGCAGACCCGGGACAGGGGCGTACAATGAGCAGTTCTTC.

The chain uses TRBV25-1 and TRBJ2-5; D is possibly TRBD2 (6 bases). Trimming took off 4 bases at V and 5 bases at J, with 14 bases between the two ends. Looked up from germline, CDR1 is MGHDK and CDR2 is SYGVNS. This CDR3 contains 14 residues. In DNA, the CDR3 is TGTGCCAGCAGTGCACCGGGAGCGGTGGAGACCCAGTACTTC. It encodes CASSAPGAVETQYF.

V is TRBV11-3 and J is TRBJ2-4, with 10 positions matching TRBD1. The CDR3 extends over 15 amino acids. Germline V gene lookup returns CDR1 SGHNT and CDR2 YENEEA. J gave up 6 bases and V 3 bases, and 5 bases lay outside the gene matches. This CDR3 is CASSLGTGEGNIQYF. CDR3 DNA: TGTGCCAGCAGCTTGGGGACAGGGGAAGGAAACATTCAGTACTTC.

V is TRBV10-3 and J is TRBJ1-1; 7 bases align to TRBD1. Germline loops: CDR1 ENHRY, CDR2 SYGVKD. Losses at the gene ends were 6 bases for V and 0 bases for J; bases not matched to a gene: 7. This CDR3 has 15 amino acids. Here the CDR3 DNA reads TGTGCCATCAGCGGGACAGTCCCGATGAACACTGAAGCTTTCTTT. This sequence encodes CAISGTVPMNTEAFF.

This clonotype was seen a handful of times. The chain carries TRBV6-2 or TRBV6-3 and TRBJ1-1, with D possibly TRBD1 on 6 matching bases. Germline CDR1 MNHEY, CDR2 SVGEGT. CDR3 length: 13 amino acids. V was shortened by 10 bases and J by 0 bases, with 12 bases between the two germline ends. This CDR3 reads CATKDSMNTEAFF. CDR3 sequence (DNA): TGTGCCACCAAGGACAGCATGAACACTGAAGCTTTCTTT.

This chain uses TRBV20-1 with TRBJ2-7; D not resolved. The CDR3 has 14 residues. The germline gives CDR1 DFQATT, CDR2 SNEGSKA (reference sequence). V dropped 2 bases and J dropped 7 bases, with 18 bases sitting between them. CDR3 DNA: TGCAGTGCTAGATCGGTTGCCCCTCCGTGGGAGCAGTACTTC. Translating it yields CSARSVAPPWEQYF.

This clonotype showed up just a few times. The J gene is TRBJ2-4, the V gene TRBV7-2; the D gene is possibly TRBD1 (5 bases). Germline CDR1 reads SGHTA; CDR2 reads FQGNSA. CDR3 length: 20 amino acids. Trimming stripped 6 bases from V and 0 bases from J, with 27 bases between. The CDR3 sequence is CASSLKTEPLYRLAKNIQYF. CDR3 bases: TGTGCCAGCAGTCTTAAGACAGAACCCCTTTATCGATTAGCCAAAAACATTCAGTACTTC.

CDR3 coding DNA: TGTGCCACCAGCAGAGGTGGCAGCTCTAACTATGGCTACACCTTC. Translation gives CATSRGGSSNYGYTF. The chain recombines TRBV15 with TRBJ1-2; D call uncertain. Germline V gives CDR1 LNHNV, CDR2 YYDKDF (reference sequence). Trimming took 1 base from V and 0 from J, leaving 9 bases between them. The CDR3 sequence is 15 residues long.

This clonotype was counted only a few times. The V and J genes are TRBV20-1 and TRBJ1-4; D ambiguous. CDR3 size: 12 residues. V lost 3 bases and J 7 bases, leaving 9 bases between the germline ends. In germline, CDR1 is DFQATT, CDR2 SNEGSKA (reference sequence). The CDR3 coding sequence is TGCAGTGCTAGCTATTACCGTGAAAAACTGTTTTTT. Protein sequence: CSASYYREKLFF.

This clonotype was observed once. This rearrangement joins TRBV5-4 to TRBJ2-2; D is ambiguous. The length of the CDR3 is 13 residues. From germline, CDR1 is SGHNT and CDR2 YYREEE (reference sequence). With 0 bases removed from V and 6 bases from J, the gap between germline ends came to 6 bases. CDR3 residues: CASSLASPGELFF. CDR3 DNA sequence: TGTGCCAGCAGCTTGGCCTCCCCCGGGGAGCTGTTTTTT.

The rearrangement joins TRBV11-2 to TRBJ2-1; TRBD2 aligns across 9 bases. Trimming at V came to 1 base and at J to 7 bases, leaving 11 bases not matched to a gene. The CDR3 loop spans 17 amino acids. Looked up from germline, CDR1 is SGHAT and CDR2 is FQNNGV. The CDR3 nucleotides read TGTGCCAGCAGCTTAGTTGGACGCGGGGGGGCCCGGAATGAGCAGTTCTTC. Protein sequence: CASSLVGRGGARNEQFF.

The chain has TRBV20-1 and TRBJ1-1; 9 nucleotides match TRBD1. J gave up 3 bases and V 5 bases, and 10 bases lay outside the gene matches. The CDR3 sequence is 15 residues long. The germline V gene encodes CDR1 DFQATT and CDR2 SNEGSKA (reference sequence). In nucleotides, the CDR3 is TGCAGTGCTTGGGGACAGGGAAGGGGGGACACTGAAGCTTTCTTT. The encoded protein is CSAWGQGRGDTEAFF.

At least ten counts were recorded for this clonotype. This sequence joins TRBV5-6 and TRBJ1-1; possibly TRBD1 for D (5 bases). This CDR3 is built from 13 residues. Trimming stripped 4 bases from V and 3 bases from J, with 10 bases between. CDR1 SGHDT and CDR2 YYEEEE come from the germline V gene. CDR3 residues: CASSPDRDTEAFF. Here the CDR3 DNA reads TGTGCCAGCAGCCCCGACAGAGACACTGAAGCTTTCTTT.

The sample holds a few counts of this clonotype. The CDR3 here is CASSLTGRGGINEQFF. CDR3 bases: TGTGCCAGCAGCTTAACGGGTCGGGGGGGCATCAATGAGCAGTTCTTC. V gene TRBV7-8 combines with J gene TRBJ2-1; TRBD2 matches at 8 bases. The germline V gene encodes CDR1 SGHVS and CDR2 FQNEAQ. The ends lost 2 bases at V and 6 bases at J; junction bases unmatched: 9. This CDR3 comprises 16 residues.